These 29 T cell receptor beta chains share one sample of origin, sequenced in a study of PD-1 blockade in classical Hodgkin lymphoma. There was relapse after autologous stem cell transplantation in every patient, and there was variation in brentuximab vedotin exposure. Sequenced by immunoSEQ multiplex PCR; TCRdb stores in-frame clones only, minus some. The table shows 90,000 to 100,000 clones, with roughly 89% occurring only once. Sequencing used peripheral blood mononuclear cells (PBMCs), obtained before the second cycle of nivolumab. The receptors here all came from a human donor with classical Hodgkin lymphoma.

This chain connects TRBV10-3 to TRBJ2-3; TRBD2 is a possible D gene (6 bases). The V gene lost 7 bases and the J gene lost 2 bases, with 13 bases spanning the gap. The CDR3 consists of 14 residues. The germline V gene has CDR1 ENHRY and CDR2 SYGVKD. CDR3 residues: CAITPSASTDTQYF. As DNA, the CDR3 is TGTGCCATCACACCTAGCGCCTCCACAGATACGCAGTATTTT.

The chain uses TRBV5-1 and TRBJ2-2; 7 bases fit TRBD2. This CDR3 is 15 amino acids long. Germline V lookup: CDR1 SGHRS, CDR2 YFSETQ. After removal of 4 bases from V and 0 bases from J, the junction contained 3 bases not matched to a gene. CDR3 amino acids: CASSLAESNTGELFF. The CDR3, as DNA: TGCGCCAGCAGCCTAGCGGAATCGAACACCGGGGAGCTGTTTTTT.

V is TRBV11-2 and J is TRBJ2-5; TRBD1 agrees at 7 bases. Germline CDR1 and CDR2: SGHAT and FQNNGV. The CDR3 covers 17 residues. V was clipped by 3 bases and J by 5 bases; unmatched bases: 15. CDR3 bases: TGTGCCAGCAGCTTGTCGAAGGGGGCCCTGGCTCACGAGACCCAGTACTTC. This gives the protein CASSLSKGALAHETQYF.

This chain joins TRBV4-2 and TRBJ2-7; 13 bases line up with TRBD2. This CDR3 is built from 19 residues. The V segment lost 4 bases and the J segment 2 bases; nucleotides outside the gene matches: 14. Per germline, CDR1 LGHNA and CDR2 YNFKEQ. The CDR3 is CASSLREGLAGTATYEQYF. Here the CDR3 DNA reads TGTGCCAGCAGCCTGCGGGAGGGACTAGCGGGGACCGCGACCTACGAGCAGTACTTC.

The chain is built from TRBV27 and TRBJ2-1, with 10 bases aligning to TRBD2. The germline CDR1 and CDR2 sequences are MNHEY and SMNVEV (reference sequence). V dropped 3 bases and J dropped 7; count of bases not matched to a gene: 15. The CDR3 is 18 residues long. The CDR3 bases are TGTGCCAGCAGTTTCTTAGGAGCGGGAGGGCCATATAGTAATGAGCAGTTCTTC. It codes for CASSFLGAGGPYSNEQFF.

The V and J genes are TRBV30 and TRBJ2-1; D is possibly TRBD1 (6 bases). Between the trimmed V and J ends, which lost 3 bases and 2 bases, there was a span of 8 bases. CDR1 and CDR2 from the germline V gene are GTSNPN and SVGIG (reference sequence). The CDR3 spans 13 residues. This CDR3 reads CAWSRDTYNEQFF. Written as DNA, the CDR3 is TGTGCCTGGAGCCGGGACACCTACAATGAGCAGTTCTTC.

The V gene is TRBV7-2, the J gene TRBJ1-1, with D possibly TRBD1 on 5 matching bases. This CDR3 has 14 amino acids. Germline lookup yields CDR1 SGHTA and CDR2 FQGNSA. Trimming removed 0 bases from V and 1 base from J, with 6 bases in between. The CDR3 DNA reads TGTGCCAGCAGCTTAGCGGGGCAGAACACTGAAGCTTTCTTT. Its protein is CASSLAGQNTEAFF.

This clone was recorded many times. The chain couples TRBV28 to TRBJ2-3; no definite D call. Per germline, CDR1 MDHEN and CDR2 SYDVKM. Trimming left V 7 bases short and J 1 base short, with 6 bases between. The CDR3 sequence is 12 residues long. CDR3 sequence: CASIGGTDTQYF. CDR3 sequence (DNA): TGTGCCAGCATTGGCGGCACAGATACGCAGTATTTT.

The chain couples TRBV5-6 to TRBJ1-2; 8 bases fit TRBD1. This CDR3 region has 14 residues. The trim removed 0 bases at V and 5 bases at J, leaving 3 bases unmatched. From germline, CDR1 is SGHDT and CDR2 YYEEEE. The CDR3 DNA reads as TGTGCCAGCAGCTTGGTACAGGGGGGTTATGGCTACACCTTC. Its protein product is CASSLVQGGYGYTF.

The chain carries TRBV19 and TRBJ2-1; 7 bases are shared with TRBD1. CDR1 is LNHDA, CDR2 SQIVND, per germline (reference sequence). V trimming: 6 bases; J trimming: 6 bases; junction bases outside the gene matches: 14. This CDR3 has 16 residues. DNA of the CDR3: TGTGCCAGTAGCACAAGGGGGCAAGAGTACAGCAATGAGCAGTTCTTC. This sequence encodes CASSTRGQEYSNEQFF.

The chain has TRBV19 and TRBJ1-5, with TRBD1 matching over 10 bases. CDR1 is LNHDA, CDR2 SQIVND, per germline (reference sequence). The CDR3 loop spans 14 amino acids. V dropped 5 bases and J dropped 4; count of bases not matched to a gene: 2. The chain's CDR3 is CASSWDRGNQPQHF. CDR3 bases: TGTGCCAGTAGTTGGGACAGGGGTAATCAGCCCCAGCATTTT.

The gene calls are TRBV4-2 and TRBJ2-7; D is unclear. V gave up 0 bases and J gave up 0 bases, with 9 bases separating them. Germline V lookup: CDR1 LGHNA, CDR2 YNFKEQ. CDR3 length: 15 amino acids. Here the CDR3 reads CASSQEIGNSYEQYF. As DNA, the CDR3 is TGTGCCAGCAGCCAAGAGATAGGCAACTCCTACGAGCAGTACTTC.

The CDR3 DNA follows: TGTGCCAGCAACGAGCTACCAGATACGCAGTATTTT. It is translated as CASNELPDTQYF. The rearrangement uses TRBV28 and TRBJ2-3; D gene ambiguous. The V gene's germline CDR1 is MDHEN and CDR2 SYDVKM. V lost 7 bases, J lost 4 bases, and 9 bases lay in between. The CDR3 contains 12 residues.

The V call is TRBV27, the J call TRBJ2-1; perhaps TRBD2 as D (6 bases). Germline CDR1 MNHEY, CDR2 SMNVEV (reference sequence). V lost 6 bases and J lost 0, with 12 bases in between. The CDR3 spans 15 residues. The CDR3 loop reads CASRVAAGSYNEQFF. The CDR3 DNA is TGTGCCAGCAGGGTAGCGGCAGGCTCCTACAATGAGCAGTTCTTC.

The V gene is TRBV5-1, the J gene TRBJ2-7; D is tentatively TRBD1 or TRBD2 (5 bases each). Trimming cost V 7 bases and J 0 bases, with 14 bases left between them. This CDR3 comprises 14 residues. The germline V gene has CDR1 SGHRS and CDR2 YFSETQ. The CDR3, as DNA: TGCGCCAGCGGGGGTGGGACCAGCTCCTACGAGCAGTACTTC. Translated: CASGGGTSSYEQYF.

The V call is TRBV4-1, the J call TRBJ2-1; TRBD2 agrees at 12 bases. The CDR3 runs to 15 residues. The J segment lost 9 bases and the V segment lost 4 bases, leaving 7 bases of the junction unmatched. The V gene's germline CDR1 is MGHRA and CDR2 YSYEKL. The CDR3 DNA sequence: TGCGCCAGCAGCCCCCGACTAGCGGGAGAACGTGAGCAGTTCTTC. This encodes CASSPRLAGEREQFF.

This chain uses TRBV19 with TRBJ2-1, with 11 bases that match TRBD2. The germline V gene encodes CDR1 LNHDA and CDR2 SQIVND (reference sequence). The CDR3 covers 19 residues. The junction had 14 bases not matched to a gene; V was cut back by 3 bases and J by 4 bases. The CDR3: CASSIGSGRVKGGYNEQFF. In DNA form, the CDR3 reads TGTGCCAGTAGTATTGGTAGCGGGAGGGTAAAAGGGGGGTACAATGAGCAGTTCTTC.

This chain uses TRBV6-1 with TRBJ1-2; D gene ambiguous. The germline gives CDR1 MNHNS, CDR2 SASEGT. V was shortened by 4 bases and J by 4 bases, with 7 bases between the two germline ends. The length of the CDR3 is 12 residues. The CDR3 DNA sequence: TGTGCCAGCAGTGCCAGCTCCTATGGCTACACCTTC. The encoded protein is CASSASSYGYTF.

The V and J genes are TRBV4-2 and TRBJ2-5, with 10 bases identical to TRBD2. V gave up 0 bases and J gave up 5 bases; unmatched junction bases: 3. The CDR3 sequence is 15 residues long. CDR1 is LGHNA and CDR2 is YNFKEQ in the germline V gene. Written as DNA, the CDR3 is TGTGCCAGCAGCCAAGAAGATAGCGGGGGGGAGACCCAGTACTTC. Its translation: CASSQEDSGGETQYF.

The chain combines TRBV19 with TRBJ2-7; tentatively, D is TRBD2 (5 bases). The V and J ends lost 7 bases and 3 bases respectively, with 16 bases between them. This CDR3 contains 14 residues. Germline values: CDR1 LNHDA, CDR2 SQIVND (reference sequence). For the CDR3, the DNA is TGTGCCAGTAACCCCGGGGTGTCTCTCTACGAGCAGTACTTC. Residues: CASNPGVSLYEQYF.

The chain links TRBV2 to TRBJ2-3, with 9 nucleotides matching TRBD2. The CDR3 runs 15 residues. V dropped 5 bases and J dropped 2; count of bases not matched to a gene: 5. The germline V gene encodes CDR1 SNHLY and CDR2 FYNNEI. CDR3 region: CASSRLAGLTDTQYF. The CDR3 DNA follows: TGTGCCAGCAGTCGCCTAGCGGGGCTCACAGATACGCAGTATTTT.

The count of this clone is one. This chain connects TRBV5-6 to TRBJ1-2, with D possibly TRBD1 on 5 matching bases. There are 15 residues in the CDR3. CDR1 is SGHDT and CDR2 is YYEEEE in the germline V gene. The V gene lost 0 bases and the J gene lost 1 base, with 10 bases spanning the gap. CDR3 in DNA: TGTGCCAGCAGCTTGGGACAGACCTTTAACTATGGCTACACCTTC. Protein sequence: CASSLGQTFNYGYTF.

The genes are TRBV28 and TRBJ2-7, with 14 bases aligning to TRBD2. The junction had 4 bases not matched to a gene; V was cut back by 6 bases and J by 3 bases. Germline loops: CDR1 MDHEN, CDR2 SYDVKM. This CDR3 comprises 15 residues. The CDR3 DNA sequence: TGTGCCAGCAGGGGACTAGCGGGGGTATTCTACGAGCAGTACTTC. Its translation is CASRGLAGVFYEQYF.

The V gene is TRBV7-2, the J gene TRBJ1-3, with TRBD1 as a possible D gene (6 bases). V lost 5 bases to trimming and J lost 3 bases, with 17 bases between them. Per germline, CDR1 SGHTA and CDR2 FQGNSA. The CDR3 sequence is 16 residues long. CDR3 sequence: CASSPLGGADGNTIYF. DNA for the CDR3: TGTGCCAGCAGCCCCCTAGGGGGGGCTGATGGAAACACCATATATTTT.

The chain has TRBV4-1 and TRBJ1-5; D gene unclear. From germline, CDR1 is MGHRA and CDR2 YSYEKL. The CDR3 has 14 amino acids. With 3 bases removed from V and 4 bases from J, the gap between germline ends came to 10 bases. The CDR3 DNA reads TGCGCCAGCAGCCAGTCCATAGAGAATCAGCCCCAGCATTTT. Residues: CASSQSIENQPQHF.

This chain joins TRBV2 and TRBJ1-6; D call uncertain. The CDR3 runs to 14 residues. Germline-derived CDR1 and CDR2 are SNHLY and FYNNEI. V shed 3 bases and J shed 16 bases, with 19 bases lying between them. CDR3 protein: CASSDQKAPRLLHF. CDR3 nucleotides: TGTGCCAGCAGTGATCAGAAAGCCCCCCGGTTGCTCCACTTT.

The chain joins TRBV7-9 to TRBJ2-3, with TRBD2 identical over 11 bases. The germline CDR1 and CDR2 sequences are SEHNR and FQNEAQ (reference sequence). The CDR3 is 17 amino acids. Germline trimming cut 2 bases from V and 2 bases from J; bases unmatched to any gene: 6. This CDR3 reads CASSLTSGGINTDTQYF. CDR3 bases: TGTGCCAGCAGCTTAACTAGCGGGGGTATCAACACAGATACGCAGTATTTT.

The chain recombines TRBV9 with TRBJ2-1, with a weak D call TRBD2 (5 bases). Germline CDR1 is SGDLS and CDR2 is YYNGEE. This CDR3 contains 15 residues. V gave up 2 bases and J gave up 4 bases, with 13 bases separating them. The CDR3 sequence is CASSVSPAVYNEQFF. DNA for the CDR3: TGTGCCAGCAGCGTTAGCCCAGCGGTTTACAATGAGCAGTTCTTC.

V is TRBV7-2 and J is TRBJ1-1; the D is unclear. The germline CDR1 and CDR2 sequences are SGHTA and FQGNSA. There are 15 residues in the CDR3. Trimming removed 2 bases at V and 1 base at J, with 11 bases between. This chain's CDR3 is CASSLTQFENTEAFF. CDR3 DNA: TGTGCCAGCAGCTTAACACAGTTTGAGAACACTGAAGCTTTCTTT.